Listed here are 15 T cell receptor beta chains from one sample, sequenced in a study of blood T cells in healthy people across ages. PCR was performed a second time for about 7 to 11 cycles using a sample-barcoded 5' primer and a J-beta primer mix. TCRdb reprocessed the 5' RACE reads with MiXCR, giving one entry per CDR3 protein. This table has around 2 million distinct CDR3 sequences, more than 35% appearing once. Input material: blood. The receptors shown here come from a human donor in good health.

The chain carries TRBV4-2 and TRBJ1-2; TRBD1 matches at 12 bases. Looked up from germline, CDR1 is LGHNA and CDR2 is YNFKEQ. CDR3 length: 14 residues. Trimming at V came to 7 bases and at J to 3 bases, leaving 3 bases not matched to a gene. Written as DNA, the CDR3 is TGTGCCAGCACGGGACAGGGGGCAGACTATGGCTACACCTTC. This translates into CASTGQGADYGYTF.

This clonotype was counted a single time. CDR3 amino acids: CSARGQRGGSYNEQYF. In nucleotides, the CDR3 is TGCAGTGCTAGAGGCCAGCGGGGGGGCTCCTACAATGAGCAGTACTTC. This sequence joins TRBV20-1 and TRBJ2-1; 10 nucleotides match TRBD2. The assigned J gene may be wrong: the sequence end matches TRBJ2-7 better. Germline V CDR1 and CDR2: DFQATT, SNEGSKA (reference sequence). This CDR3 is built from 16 residues.

The chain combines TRBV2 with TRBJ2-5, with unresolved D. Trimming shortened V by 5 bases and J by 5 bases, and 9 bases separated the two germline ends. CDR3 size: 12 residues. Germline V CDR1 and CDR2: SNHLY, FYNNEI. The CDR3 protein is CASSSYSETQYF. CDR3 nucleotides: TGTGCCAGCAGTTCCTACTCGGAGACCCAGTACTTC.

The chain employs TRBV9 and TRBJ2-3, with D unclear. CDR1 is SGDLS and CDR2 is YYNGEE in the germline V gene. The germline V and J ends were trimmed by 0 bases and 6 bases, with 14 bases remaining between them. CDR3 length equals 15 residues. Written as DNA, the CDR3 is TGTGCCAGCAGCGTAGCTACTAACTTCGGGGATACGCAGTATTTT. Translated, it gives CASSVATNFGDTQYF.

V is TRBV13 and J is TRBJ1-2; TRBD1 is a possible D gene (6 bases). Germline CDR1 PRHDT, CDR2 FYEKMQ (reference sequence). This CDR3 spans 14 amino acids. Trimming took off 2 bases at V and 6 bases at J, with 13 bases between the two ends. In DNA form, the CDR3 reads TGTGCCAGCAGCTTAAGGGGGGGCACGGATGGCTACACCTTC. Translated: CASSLRGGTDGYTF.

This chain connects TRBV3-1 to TRBJ2-7; the D is unclear. The CDR3 has 16 residues. Germline assignment: CDR1 LGHDT and CDR2 YNNKEL (reference sequence). V was clipped by 4 bases and J by 4 bases, with 20 bases between them. CDR3 residues: CASSLSQARATYEQYF. In DNA, the CDR3 is TGTGCCAGCAGCCTCTCGCAGGCACGGGCTACATACGAGCAGTACTTC.

J is TRBJ2-1 and V is TRBV20-1, with 10 bases identical to TRBD2. Looked up from germline, CDR1 is DFQATT and CDR2 is SNEGSKA (reference sequence). Unmatched junction bases numbered 9, after V lost 2 bases and J lost 5 bases. This CDR3 is 16 amino acids long. CDR3 amino acids: CSARPPGLARDNEQFF. CDR3 in DNA: TGCAGTGCTAGACCCCCGGGACTAGCGCGGGACAATGAGCAGTTCTTC.

The chain recombines TRBV6-6 with TRBJ1-6; D remains ambiguous. This CDR3 is 16 amino acids long. Trimming took 0 bases from V and 8 from J, leaving 14 bases between them. The germline V gene encodes CDR1 MNHNY and CDR2 SVGAGI (reference sequence). The CDR3 spells CASSYSGRKSYSPLHF. The CDR3 coding sequence is TGTGCCAGCAGTTACTCCGGTCGGAAGTCGTATTCACCCCTCCACTTT.

Regarding this clonotype: At one boundary the junction diverges from the germline segment, which might be a read error. V usage is TRBV15 and J usage is TRBJ2-3, with unresolved D. Germline V gene sequence: CDR1 LNHNV, CDR2 YYDKDF (reference sequence). CDR3 length equals 14 residues. CDR3 DNA sequence: TGTGCCACCAGTAGAGGAGTAGACACAGATACGCAGTATTTT. It is translated as CATSRGVDTDTQYF.

The chain employs TRBV5-1 and TRBJ1-1; possible D gene TRBD1, 5 bases. The CDR3 length is 15 residues. From germline, CDR1 is SGHRS and CDR2 YFSETQ. The V end was cut by 0 bases, the J end by 4 bases, with 13 bases between. The DNA of the CDR3 is TGCGCCAGCAGCTTGGATTTAGTAAGGGGCACTGAAGCTTTCTTT. This translates into CASSLDLVRGTEAFF.

This clonotype was counted only a few times. The chain has TRBV3-1 and TRBJ2-5; 8 bases are a match to TRBD1. The assigned J gene may be wrong: the sequence end matches TRBJ2-7 better. The germline V gene has CDR1 LGHDT and CDR2 YNNKEL (reference sequence). This CDR3 has 15 residues. Written as DNA, the CDR3 is TGTGCCAGCAGCCAAGATCCAGGGGGCTGGAACGAGCAGTACTTC. Its protein is CASSQDPGGWNEQYF.

This clonotype has a count of ten or more. The chain combines TRBV20-1 with TRBJ2-7; 7 bases line up with TRBD1. V lost 5 bases, J lost 3 bases, and 10 bases stayed unmatched. Germline CDR1 reads DFQATT; CDR2 reads SNEGSKA (reference sequence). The CDR3 is 14 residues long. Written as DNA, the CDR3 is TGCAGTGCTTCCCCTCTCGCAGGGGGCTACGAGCAGTACTTC. It encodes CSASPLAGGYEQYF.

This chain links TRBV20-1 with TRBJ1-6, with D possibly TRBD1 on 5 matching bases. V was pared by 6 bases and J by 4 bases, with 10 bases between. This CDR3 comprises 13 residues. Germline lookup yields CDR1 DFQATT and CDR2 SNEGSKA (reference sequence). The CDR3 here is CSARVPYNSPLHF. CDR3 sequence (DNA): TGCAGTGCCAGGGTCCCTTATAATTCACCCCTCCACTTT.

The chain joins TRBV27 to TRBJ1-5; D is undetermined. This CDR3 has 15 amino acids. CDR1 MNHEY and CDR2 SMNVEV come from the germline V gene (reference sequence). Between the trimmed V and J ends, which lost 3 bases and 3 bases, there was a span of 12 bases. DNA for the CDR3: TGTGCCAGCAGTTTGATTCGGAGCTTCAATCAGCCCCAGCATTTT. This sequence encodes CASSLIRSFNQPQHF.

The chain has TRBV12-3 or TRBV12-4 and TRBJ2-3, with 8 bases aligning to TRBD1. This CDR3 comprises 15 residues. The J segment lost 4 bases and the V segment lost 5 bases, leaving 8 bases of the junction unmatched. The CDR3 DNA follows: TGTGCCAGCAGTGTAGGACAGGGAATCGCAGATACGCAGTATTTT. Translating gives CASSVGQGIADTQYF.